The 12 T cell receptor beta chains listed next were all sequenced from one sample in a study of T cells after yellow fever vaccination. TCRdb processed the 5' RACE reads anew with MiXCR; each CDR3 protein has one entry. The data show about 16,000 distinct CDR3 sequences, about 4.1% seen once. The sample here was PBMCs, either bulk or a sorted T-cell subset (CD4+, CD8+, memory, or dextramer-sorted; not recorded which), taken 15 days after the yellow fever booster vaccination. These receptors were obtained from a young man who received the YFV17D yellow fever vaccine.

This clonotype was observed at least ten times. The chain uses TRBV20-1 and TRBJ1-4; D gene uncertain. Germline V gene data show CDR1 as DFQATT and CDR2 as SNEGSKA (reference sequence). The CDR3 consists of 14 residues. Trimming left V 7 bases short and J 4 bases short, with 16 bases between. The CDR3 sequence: CSVLRRASNEKLFF. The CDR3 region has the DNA TGCAGTGTCCTGCGTCGGGCGAGTAATGAAAAACTGTTTTTT.

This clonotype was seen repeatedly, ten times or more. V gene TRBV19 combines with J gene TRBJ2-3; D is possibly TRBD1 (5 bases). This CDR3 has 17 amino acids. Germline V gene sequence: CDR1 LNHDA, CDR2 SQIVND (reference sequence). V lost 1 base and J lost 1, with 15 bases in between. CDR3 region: CASSIGSGIGGTDTQYF. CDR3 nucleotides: TGTGCCAGTAGTATAGGTTCAGGGATCGGCGGCACAGATACGCAGTATTTT.

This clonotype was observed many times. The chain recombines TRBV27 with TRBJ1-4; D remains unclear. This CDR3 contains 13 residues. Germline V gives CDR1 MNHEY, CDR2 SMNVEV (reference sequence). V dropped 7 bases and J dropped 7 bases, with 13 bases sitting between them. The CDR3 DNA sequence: TGTGCCAGCACGAATTCGGGGAGTGAAAAACTGTTTTTT. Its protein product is CASTNSGSEKLFF. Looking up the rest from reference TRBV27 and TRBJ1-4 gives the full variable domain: EAQVTQNPRYLITVTGKKLTVTCSQNMNHEYMSWYRQDPGLGLRQIYYSMNVEVTDKGDVPEGYKVSRKEKRNFPLILESPSPNQTSLYFCASTNSGSEKLFFGSGTQLSVL.

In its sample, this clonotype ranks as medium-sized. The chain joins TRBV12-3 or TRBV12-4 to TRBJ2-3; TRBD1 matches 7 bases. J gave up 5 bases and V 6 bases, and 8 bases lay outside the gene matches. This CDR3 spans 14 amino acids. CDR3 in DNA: TGTGCCAGCAGCCTTGAGGGGGCCGGAGATACGCAGTATTTT. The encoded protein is CASSLEGAGDTQYF.

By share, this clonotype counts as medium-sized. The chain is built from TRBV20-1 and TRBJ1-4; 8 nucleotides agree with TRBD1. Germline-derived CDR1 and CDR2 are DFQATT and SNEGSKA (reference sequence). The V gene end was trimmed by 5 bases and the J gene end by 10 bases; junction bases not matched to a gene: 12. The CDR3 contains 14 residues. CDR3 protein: CSASRGPSQPKLFF. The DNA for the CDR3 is TGCAGTGCTTCCAGGGGGCCGTCACAACCAAAACTGTTTTTT.

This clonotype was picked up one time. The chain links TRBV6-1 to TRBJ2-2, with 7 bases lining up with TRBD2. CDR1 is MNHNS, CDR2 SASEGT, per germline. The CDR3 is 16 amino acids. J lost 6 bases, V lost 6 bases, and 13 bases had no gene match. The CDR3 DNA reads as TGTGCCAGCAGCGACGGGACTAACGGGAGCCCCGGGGAGCTGTTTTTT. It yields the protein CASSDGTNGSPGELFF.

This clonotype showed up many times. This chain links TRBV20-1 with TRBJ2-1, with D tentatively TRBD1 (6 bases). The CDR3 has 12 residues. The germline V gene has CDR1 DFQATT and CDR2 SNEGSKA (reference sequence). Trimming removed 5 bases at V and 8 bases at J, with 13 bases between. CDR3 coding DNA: TGCAGTGCTGTACCACAGGGAGATGAGCAGTTCTTC. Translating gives CSAVPQGDEQFF.

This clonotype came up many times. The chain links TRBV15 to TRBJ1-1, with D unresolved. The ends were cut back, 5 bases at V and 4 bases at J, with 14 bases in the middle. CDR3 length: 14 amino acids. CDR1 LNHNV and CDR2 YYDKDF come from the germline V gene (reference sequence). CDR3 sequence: CATSPWGSGTEAFF. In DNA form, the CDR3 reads TGTGCCACCAGCCCTTGGGGTTCGGGCACTGAAGCTTTCTTT.

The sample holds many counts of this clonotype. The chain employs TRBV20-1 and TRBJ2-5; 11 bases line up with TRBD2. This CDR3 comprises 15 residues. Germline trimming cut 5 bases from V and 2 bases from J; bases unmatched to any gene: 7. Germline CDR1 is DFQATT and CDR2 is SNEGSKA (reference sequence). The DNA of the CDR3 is TGCAGTGCTCCTAAAACTAGCGGGAGACAAGAGACCCAGTACTTC. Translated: CSAPKTSGRQETQYF.

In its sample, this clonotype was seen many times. This CDR3 reads CSASGGLALTYEQYF. The CDR3, as DNA: TGCAGTGCTAGCGGGGGACTAGCGCTTACGTACGAGCAGTACTTC. This chain links TRBV20-1 with TRBJ2-7, with 10 bases identical to TRBD2. Unmatched junction bases numbered 9, after V lost 3 bases and J lost 4 bases. This CDR3 contains 15 residues. CDR1 and CDR2 from the germline V gene are DFQATT and SNEGSKA (reference sequence).

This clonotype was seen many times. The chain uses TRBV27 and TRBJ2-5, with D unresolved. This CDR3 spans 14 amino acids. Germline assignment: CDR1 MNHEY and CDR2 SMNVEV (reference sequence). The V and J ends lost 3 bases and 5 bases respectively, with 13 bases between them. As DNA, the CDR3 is TGTGCCAGCAGTTTGGTAGGGTATCATGAGACCCAGTACTTC. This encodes CASSLVGYHETQYF.

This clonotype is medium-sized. CDR3 region: CSASLSTRTQYF. DNA for the CDR3: TGCAGTGCTAGCCTCTCCACGCGGACCCAGTACTTC. J is TRBJ2-5 and V is TRBV20-1; D is undetermined. V lost 3 bases to trimming and J lost 7 bases, with 12 bases between them. Germline V gene data show CDR1 as DFQATT and CDR2 as SNEGSKA (reference sequence). The CDR3 extends over 12 amino acids.